What follows are 24 T cell receptor beta chains derived from one specimen sequenced in a study of T cells in Graves' hyperthyroidism and ophthalmopathy. The source material, RNA transcripts, was used to amplify TCR beta CDR3 regions. TCR CDR3 regions were first amplified by RT-PCR with HTBI primers. TCRdb re-derived calls from the multiplex PCR reads in MiXCR, one entry per CDR3 protein. The table has nearly 750,000 distinct CDR3 sequences, 35% seen once. The material sequenced was blood. These TCRs come from a woman in her forties with Graves' hyperthyroidism.

Of note for this clonotype: A much larger clone is a single base away; this may be a read error. V gene TRBV7-9 combines with J gene TRBJ2-7; D is possibly TRBD2 (5 bases). Germline V gives CDR1 SEHNR, CDR2 FQNEAQ (reference sequence). The CDR3 covers 13 residues. V lost 5 bases and J 9 bases, leaving 17 bases between the germline ends. The CDR3 DNA reads as TGTGCCAGCAGCCCAAGACCCCTGAGCGGGCAGTACTTC. Encoded protein: CASSPRPLSGQYF. Looking up the rest from reference TRBV7-9 and TRBJ2-7 gives the full variable domain: DTGVSQNPRHKITKRGQNVTFRCDPISEHNRLYWYRQTLGQGPEFLTYFQNEAQLEKSRLLSDRFSAERPKGSFSTLEIQRTEQGDSAMYLCASSPRPLSGQYFGPGTRLTVT.

Comment on this clonotype: A much more abundant neighbour one base away suggests this may be a read error. The V and J genes are TRBV29-1 and TRBJ1-1; D gene unclear. From germline, CDR1 is SQVTM and CDR2 ANQGSEA. This CDR3 comprises 13 residues. The V and J ends lost 3 bases and 3 bases respectively, with 11 bases between them. CDR3 in DNA: TGCAGCGTTGACCCGGGAAGGGACACTGAAGCTTTCTTT. This gives the protein CSVDPGRDTEAFF.

The chain is built from TRBV11-2 and TRBJ2-6; no reliable D call. CDR3 length equals 17 residues. Germline V lookup: CDR1 SGHAT, CDR2 FQNNGV. Trimming took off 2 bases at V and 0 bases at J, with 11 bases between the two ends. The CDR3 protein is CASSLNTANSGANVLTF. The CDR3 DNA sequence: TGTGCCAGCAGCTTAAACACAGCAAACTCTGGGGCCAACGTCCTGACTTTC.

This clonotype was seen repeatedly, ten times or more. The chain couples TRBV12-3 or TRBV12-4 to TRBJ1-5, with D perhaps matching TRBD1 (5 bases). V was clipped by 5 bases and J by 9 bases, with 20 bases between them. This CDR3 spans 15 amino acids. The CDR3 nucleotides read TGTGCCAGCAGTGGATCATCCTTAGGCCAGGGGCCCCAGCATTTT. Its translation: CASSGSSLGQGPQHF.

In this sample, this clonotype turned up many times. V usage is TRBV7-9 and J usage is TRBJ2-7; D unclear. Germline V lookup: CDR1 SEHNR, CDR2 FQNEAQ (reference sequence). The V and J ends lost 2 bases and 1 base respectively, with 6 bases between them. The CDR3 is 13 residues long. The CDR3 sequence is CASSLLGSYEQYF. In DNA, the CDR3 is TGTGCCAGCAGCTTACTCGGATCCTACGAGCAGTACTTC.

The table lists this clonotype with many counts. The chain uses TRBV12-3 or TRBV12-4 and TRBJ2-5, with D perhaps matching TRBD2 (6 bases). The CDR3 is made up of 14 amino acids. The V end lost 3 bases, the J end lost 2 bases, and 10 bases lay between the germline ends. This CDR3 reads CASSLERAQETQYF. In nucleotides, the CDR3 is TGTGCCAGCAGTTTGGAGCGGGCGCAAGAGACCCAGTACTTC.

This clonotype showed up just once. The chain has TRBV24-1 and TRBJ2-5; D may correspond to TRBD1 or TRBD2 (6 bases each). This CDR3 spans 16 amino acids. Trimming removed 4 bases at V and 5 bases at J, with 19 bases between. CDR1 and CDR2 from the germline V gene are KGHDR and SFDVKD. The CDR3 bases are TGTGCCACCAGTGAGGGGGGCAGGGCACCCCAGGAGACCCAGTACTTC. Its protein product is CATSEGGRAPQETQYF.

This chain uses TRBV29-1 with TRBJ1-2; maybe TRBD1 (6 bases). V lost 8 bases, J lost 10 bases, and 32 bases lay in between. The CDR3 is 16 residues long. CDR1 is SQVTM and CDR2 is ANQGSEA in the germline V gene. The CDR3 DNA follows: TGCAGCCATAGCCTGGAGGGGCAGGGGCGACATGATGACTACACCTTC. Translated, it gives CSHSLEGQGRHDDYTF.

V and J are TRBV15 and TRBJ1-4; D unclear. The CDR3 length is 15 residues. V lost 6 bases, J lost 6 bases, and 17 bases lay in between. In germline, CDR1 is LNHNV, CDR2 YYDKDF (reference sequence). The CDR3 protein is CATRPSTSGDEKLFF. CDR3 nucleotide sequence: TGTGCCACCAGACCATCGACTAGCGGGGATGAAAAACTGTTTTTT.

This chain's CDR3 is CASSLEQGDRETQYF. The CDR3 DNA follows: TGTGCCAGCAGCTTAGAACAGGGGGACCGAGAGACCCAGTACTTC. The chain uses TRBV7-9 and TRBJ2-5, with TRBD1 matching over 8 bases. The V segment lost 1 base and the J segment 4 bases; nucleotides outside the gene matches: 5. There are 15 residues in the CDR3. Germline assignment: CDR1 SEHNR and CDR2 FQNEAQ (reference sequence).

The chain employs TRBV5-1 and TRBJ2-7; 7 bases fit TRBD1. CDR3 length equals 15 residues. After removal of 1 base from V and 4 bases from J, the junction contained 8 bases not matched to a gene. Germline CDR1 SGHRS, CDR2 YFSETQ. CDR3 sequence reads: CASSLRDRVGYEQYF. The CDR3 nucleotides read TGCGCCAGCAGCTTGAGAGACAGGGTCGGATACGAGCAGTACTTC.

The DNA for the CDR3 is TGTGCCAGCAGCGACCCAGGGGGCCAGTTCAATTCACCCCTCCACTTT. It is translated as CASSDPGGQFNSPLHF. This chain links TRBV7-9 with TRBJ1-6; 8 positions agree with TRBD1. V lost 5 bases and J lost 7; bases outside the gene matches: 10. Germline CDR1 SEHNR, CDR2 FQNEAQ (reference sequence). CDR3 size: 16 residues.

This clonotype was counted between two and nine times. The chain employs TRBV28 and TRBJ1-1, with D perhaps TRBD1 (5 bases). V shed 4 bases and J shed 4 bases, with 16 bases lying between them. The CDR3 is 15 residues long. CDR1 and CDR2 from the germline V gene are MDHEN and SYDVKM. The chain's CDR3 is CASSSPSGGATEAFF. As DNA, the CDR3 is TGTGCCAGCAGTTCGCCCTCCGGCGGGGCCACTGAAGCTTTCTTT.

CDR3 sequence: CAIDAAEDTEAFF. DNA for the CDR3: TGTGCCATCGACGCGGCAGAGGACACTGAAGCTTTCTTT. The chain joins TRBV10-3 to TRBJ1-1; D gene unclear. V was clipped by 8 bases and J by 3 bases, with 13 bases between them. Germline values: CDR1 ENHRY, CDR2 SYGVKD. This CDR3 has 13 amino acids.

This clonotype was recorded many times. This chain uses TRBV14 with TRBJ1-2; D not certain. V was trimmed by 1 base and J by 6 bases, leaving 15 bases between them. Germline assignment: CDR1 SGHDN and CDR2 FVKESK. There are 15 residues in the CDR3. The DNA of the CDR3 is TGTGCCAGCAGCCAAGTGCGAGGGTTTGGGGATGGCTACACCTTC. It translates to CASSQVRGFGDGYTF.

The V and J genes are TRBV4-1 and TRBJ2-5, with D perhaps matching TRBD1 or TRBD2 (6 bases each). The CDR3 runs to 15 residues. Trimming took 0 bases from V and 5 from J, leaving 13 bases between them. Germline V gene data show CDR1 as MGHRA and CDR2 as YSYEKL. The CDR3 nucleotides read TGCGCCAGCAGCCAAGATCGGGGGCACCCCGAGACCCAGTACTTC. Protein: CASSQDRGHPETQYF.

The V gene is TRBV7-2, the J gene TRBJ1-1; D uncertain. Germline V gene data show CDR1 as SGHTA and CDR2 as FQGNSA. Between the trimmed V and J ends, which lost 1 base and 5 bases, there was a span of 17 bases. The CDR3 sequence is 16 residues long. CDR3 loop: CASSLGGTEPRTEAFF. The CDR3 bases are TGTGCCAGCAGCTTAGGGGGTACAGAGCCACGGACTGAAGCTTTCTTT.

V and J are TRBV6-9 and TRBJ1-5; D not certain. The length of the CDR3 is 13 residues. Germline V gene data show CDR1 as MNHGY and CDR2 as SVAAGI. The V and J ends lost 6 bases and 3 bases respectively, with 9 bases between them. The DNA of the CDR3 is TGTGCCAGCAGCCGGGGATTCAATCAGCCCCAGCATTTT. Its protein product is CASSRGFNQPQHF.

This clonotype has a count of ten or more. This sequence joins TRBV10-3 and TRBJ1-1; D is unclear. Germline V gives CDR1 ENHRY, CDR2 SYGVKD. Deletions cut 4 bases from V and 2 bases from J, with 8 bases between. The CDR3 contains 13 residues. The CDR3 nucleotides read TGTGCCATCAGTGGTGAGCGAAACACTGAAGCTTTCTTT. Residues: CAISGERNTEAFF.

Worth noting for this clonotype: A read error may account for a junction end that differs from germline. The CDR3 region is CSTRPTGGIYGYTF. The DNA for the CDR3 is TGCAGTACTAGACCTACAGGGGGCATCTATGGCTACACCTTC. The chain links TRBV20-1 to TRBJ1-2; 9 nucleotides align to TRBD1. Germline CDR1 reads DFQATT; CDR2 reads SNEGSKA (reference sequence). The length of the CDR3 is 14 residues.

This chain joins TRBV5-1 and TRBJ2-7; D is ambiguous. The V end lost 2 bases, the J end lost 6 bases, and 15 bases lay between the germline ends. Germline V lookup: CDR1 SGHRS, CDR2 YFSETQ. This CDR3 has 14 amino acids. CDR3 coding DNA: TGCGCCAGCAGCTTACGATCGCCCGACACCGAGCAGTACTTC. Amino acid sequence: CASSLRSPDTEQYF.

For this clonotype: Being one base from a much bigger clone, this may be a read error. The rearrangement uses TRBV7-9 and TRBJ2-5, with 14 bases lining up with TRBD2. Per the germline V gene, CDR1 is SEHNR and CDR2 is FQNEAQ (reference sequence). Trimming took 3 bases from V and 5 from J; bases not matched to a gene: 5. CDR3 length: 16 amino acids. The CDR3: CASSFGTSGSGETQYF. The CDR3 DNA reads TGTGCCAGCAGCTTTGGGACTAGCGGGAGCGGGGAGACCCAGTACTTC.

The table lists this clonotype with a few counts. V is TRBV20-1 and J is TRBJ2-7; D is unclear. The CDR3 loop spans 11 amino acids. Deletions cut 5 bases from V and 3 bases from J, with 8 bases between. The germline CDR1 and CDR2 sequences are DFQATT and SNEGSKA (reference sequence). CDR3 loop: CSAPTNYEQYF. CDR3 coding DNA: TGCAGTGCTCCGACGAACTACGAGCAGTACTTC.

This clonotype came up many times. The V and J genes are TRBV2 and TRBJ1-1; unclear D gene. Trimming shortened V by 4 bases and J by 8 bases, and 8 bases separated the two germline ends. The germline CDR1 and CDR2 sequences are SNHLY and FYNNEI. This CDR3 has 11 amino acids. CDR3 DNA: TGTGCCAGCAGTGTGAATGTAGAAGCTTTCTTT. Amino acids: CASSVNVEAFF.